A single sample is the source of the 9 T cell receptor beta chains below, sequenced in a study of stem cell transplantation in POMP-related autoinflammatory disease. The repertoire was sequenced with immunoSEQ multiplex PCR; TCRdb's copy has only in-frame clones and lacks some. Here the sample spans about 6,900 clones, roughly 80% being singletons. Sequencing input: a CXCR5-defined cell subset from PBMCs. These receptors all come from a human donor in good health.

The genes are TRBV27 and TRBJ1-1; the D is unclear. The CDR3 totals 13 residues. V lost 3 bases and J lost 1, with 6 bases in between. Germline-derived CDR1 and CDR2 are MNHEY and SMNVEV (reference sequence). The CDR3 protein is CASSLIPNTEAFF. In DNA form, the CDR3 reads TGTGCCAGCAGTTTGATTCCGAACACTGAAGCTTTCTTT.

CDR3 sequence reads: CASREQGSSYEQYF. CDR3 bases: TGCGCCAGCAGGGAACAGGGGAGCTCCTACGAGCAGTACTTC. The gene calls are TRBV5-1 and TRBJ2-7; 7 positions agree with TRBD1. J was trimmed by 0 bases and V by 5 bases; bases with no gene match: 5. Germline CDR1 reads SGHRS; CDR2 reads YFSETQ. This CDR3 is 14 amino acids long.

The chain combines TRBV5-4 with TRBJ2-4; D perhaps matches TRBD1 (6 bases). CDR1 and CDR2 from the germline V gene are SGHNT and YYREEE (reference sequence). V dropped 0 bases and J dropped 0 bases, with 19 bases sitting between them. The CDR3 has 19 amino acids. The CDR3 region has the DNA TGTGCCAGCAGCTTGGCCCCCGTTTGGGGGCCGGGAGCCAAAAACATTCAGTACTTC. It yields the protein CASSLAPVWGPGAKNIQYF.

The chain couples TRBV5-1 to TRBJ2-6, with TRBD2 identical over 11 bases. The germline CDR1 and CDR2 sequences are SGHRS and YFSETQ. The CDR3 sequence is 18 residues long. The V and J ends lost 6 bases and 0 bases, in that order; junction bases with no gene match: 8. CDR3 protein: CASTDLAGGLSGANVLTF. CDR3 coding DNA: TGCGCCAGCACGGACCTAGCGGGGGGCCTCTCTGGGGCCAACGTCCTGACTTTC.

This clone was observed once. CDR3 bases: TGTGCCACCAGCAGAGGGGACTACGAGCAGTACTTC. It encodes CATSRGDYEQYF. The chain is built from TRBV15 and TRBJ2-7; D call uncertain. The length of the CDR3 is 12 residues. With 1 base removed from V and 3 bases from J, the gap between germline ends came to 4 bases. Germline loops: CDR1 LNHNV, CDR2 YYDKDF (reference sequence).

The V call is TRBV7-3, the J call TRBJ2-5, with D unresolved. Germline V gene lookup returns CDR1 SGHTA and CDR2 FQGTGA. This CDR3 contains 16 residues. V was pared by 1 base and J by 3 bases, with 15 bases between. CDR3 nucleotides: TGTGCCAGCAGCTTAAACGGTCCCGGAAGTGAAGAGACCCAGTACTTC. Translated, it gives CASSLNGPGSEETQYF.

The rearrangement joins TRBV5-6 to TRBJ2-5, with D uncertain. Trimming took off 1 base at V and 4 bases at J, with 14 bases between the two ends. The CDR3 totals 15 residues. Germline assignment: CDR1 SGHDT and CDR2 YYEEEE. For the CDR3, the DNA is TGTGCCAGCAGCTTGAGAAATAGAGAAGGAGAGACCCAGTACTTC. Amino acids: CASSLRNREGETQYF.

The chain links TRBV9 to TRBJ1-3, with 9 bases identical to TRBD1. With 0 bases clipped from V and 0 bases from J, the junction kept 4 bases outside the gene matches. Germline CDR1 reads SGDLS; CDR2 reads YYNGEE. The CDR3 is 17 amino acids. CDR3 nucleotides: TGTGCCAGCAGCGTAGGGGGGACAGGGAGCTCTGGAAACACCATATATTTT. Translated, it gives CASSVGGTGSSGNTIYF.

The V gene is TRBV5-5, the J gene TRBJ2-5; TRBD2 might be the D (7 bases). This CDR3 has 14 amino acids. The V gene's germline CDR1 is SGHKS and CDR2 YYEKEE (reference sequence). V lost 4 bases, J lost 4 bases, and 14 bases lay in between. The CDR3 sequence: CASSPPGGLETQYF. In DNA form, the CDR3 reads TGTGCCAGCAGCCCTCCGGGGGGCCTAGAGACCCAGTACTTC.